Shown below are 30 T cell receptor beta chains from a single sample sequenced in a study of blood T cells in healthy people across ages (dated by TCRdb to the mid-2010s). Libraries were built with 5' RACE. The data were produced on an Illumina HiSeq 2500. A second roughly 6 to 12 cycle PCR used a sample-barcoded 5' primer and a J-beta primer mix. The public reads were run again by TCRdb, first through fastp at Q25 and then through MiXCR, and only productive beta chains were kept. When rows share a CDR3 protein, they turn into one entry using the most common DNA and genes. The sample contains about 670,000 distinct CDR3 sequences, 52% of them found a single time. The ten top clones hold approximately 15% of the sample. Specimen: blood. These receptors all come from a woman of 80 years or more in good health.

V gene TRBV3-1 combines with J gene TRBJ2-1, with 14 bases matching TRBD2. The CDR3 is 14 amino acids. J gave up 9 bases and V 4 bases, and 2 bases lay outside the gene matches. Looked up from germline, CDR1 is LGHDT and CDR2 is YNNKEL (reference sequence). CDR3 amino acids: CASSRTSGGSEQFF. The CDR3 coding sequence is TGTGCCAGCAGCCGGACTAGCGGGGGGAGTGAGCAGTTCTTC.

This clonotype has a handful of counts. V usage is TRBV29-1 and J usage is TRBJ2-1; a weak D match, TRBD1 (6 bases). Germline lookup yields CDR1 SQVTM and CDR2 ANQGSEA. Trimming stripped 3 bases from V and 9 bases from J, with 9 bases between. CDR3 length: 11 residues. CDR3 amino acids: CSVDGTSEQFF. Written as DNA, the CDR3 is TGCAGCGTTGATGGGACAAGTGAGCAGTTCTTC.

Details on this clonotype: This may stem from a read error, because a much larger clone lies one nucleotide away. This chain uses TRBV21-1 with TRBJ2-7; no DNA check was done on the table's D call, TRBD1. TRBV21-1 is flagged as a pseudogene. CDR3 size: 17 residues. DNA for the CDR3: TGTGCCAGCAGCAAAAGGCCTACAGGAAGCCCGTCCTACGAGCAGTACTTC. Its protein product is CASSKRPTGSPSYEQYF.

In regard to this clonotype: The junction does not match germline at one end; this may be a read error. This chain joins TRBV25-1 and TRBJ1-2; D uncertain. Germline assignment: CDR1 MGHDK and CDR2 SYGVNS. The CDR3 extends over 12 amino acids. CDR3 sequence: CASSENLGGCTF. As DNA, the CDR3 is TGTGCCAGCAGTGAAAACCTGGGTGGCTGCACCTTC.

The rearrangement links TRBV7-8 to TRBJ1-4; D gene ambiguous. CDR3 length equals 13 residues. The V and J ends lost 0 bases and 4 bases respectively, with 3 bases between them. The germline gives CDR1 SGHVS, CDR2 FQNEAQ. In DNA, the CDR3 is TGTGCCAGCAGCTTAGCTTATAATGAAAAACTGTTTTTT. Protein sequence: CASSLAYNEKLFF.

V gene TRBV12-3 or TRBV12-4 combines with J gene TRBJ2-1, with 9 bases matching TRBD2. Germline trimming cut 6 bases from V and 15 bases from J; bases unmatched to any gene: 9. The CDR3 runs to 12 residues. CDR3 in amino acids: CASRGLAGGMFF. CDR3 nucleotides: TGTGCCAGCAGGGGACTGGCGGGAGGGATGTTCTTC.

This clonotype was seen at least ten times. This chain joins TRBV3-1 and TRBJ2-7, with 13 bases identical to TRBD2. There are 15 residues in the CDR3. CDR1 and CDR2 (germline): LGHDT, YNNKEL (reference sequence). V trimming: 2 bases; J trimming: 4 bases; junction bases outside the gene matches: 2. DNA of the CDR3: TGTGCCAGCAGCCAACGGACTAGCGGGAGTTACGAGCAGTACTTC. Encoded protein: CASSQRTSGSYEQYF.

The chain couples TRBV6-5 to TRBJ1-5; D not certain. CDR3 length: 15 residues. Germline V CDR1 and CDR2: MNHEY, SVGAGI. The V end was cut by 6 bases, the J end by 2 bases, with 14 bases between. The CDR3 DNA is TGTGCCAGCAGCCGTACACCAATGGGCAATCAGCCCCAGCATTTT. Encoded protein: CASSRTPMGNQPQHF.

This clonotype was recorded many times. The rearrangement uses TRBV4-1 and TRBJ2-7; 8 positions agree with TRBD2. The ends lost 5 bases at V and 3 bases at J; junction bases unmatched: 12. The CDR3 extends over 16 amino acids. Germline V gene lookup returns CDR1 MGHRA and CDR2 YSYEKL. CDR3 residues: CASSNLLAAMNYEQYF. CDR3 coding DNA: TGCGCCAGCAGCAACCTACTAGCGGCAATGAACTACGAGCAGTACTTC.

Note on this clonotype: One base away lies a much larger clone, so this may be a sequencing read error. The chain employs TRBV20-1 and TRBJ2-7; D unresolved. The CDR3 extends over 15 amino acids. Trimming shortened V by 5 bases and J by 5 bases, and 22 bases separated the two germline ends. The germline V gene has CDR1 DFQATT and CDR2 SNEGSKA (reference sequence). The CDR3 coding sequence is TGCAGTGCTCCCTCCGCTGCGGCAGCCTCTAACGAGCAGTACTTC. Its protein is CSAPSAAAASNEQYF.

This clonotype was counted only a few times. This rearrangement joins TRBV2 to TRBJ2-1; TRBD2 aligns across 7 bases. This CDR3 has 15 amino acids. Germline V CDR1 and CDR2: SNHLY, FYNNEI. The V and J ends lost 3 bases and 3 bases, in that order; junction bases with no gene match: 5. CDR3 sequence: CASSDPSGLYNEQFF. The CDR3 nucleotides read TGTGCCAGCAGTGATCCTAGCGGCCTCTACAATGAGCAGTTCTTC.

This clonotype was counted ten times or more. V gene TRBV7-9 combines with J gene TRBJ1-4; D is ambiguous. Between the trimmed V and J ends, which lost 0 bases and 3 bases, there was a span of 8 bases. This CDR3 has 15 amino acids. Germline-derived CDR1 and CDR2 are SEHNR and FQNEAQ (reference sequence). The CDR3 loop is CASSLAIRANEKLFF. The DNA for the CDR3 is TGTGCCAGCAGCTTAGCTATTCGAGCTAATGAAAAACTGTTTTTT.

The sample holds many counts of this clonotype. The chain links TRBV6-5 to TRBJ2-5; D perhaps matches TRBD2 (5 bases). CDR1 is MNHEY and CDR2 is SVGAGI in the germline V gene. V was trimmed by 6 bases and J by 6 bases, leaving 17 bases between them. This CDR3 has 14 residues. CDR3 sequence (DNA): TGTGCCAGCAGCCCTCGGGGTAGGGAAAAGACCCAGTACTTC. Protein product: CASSPRGREKTQYF.

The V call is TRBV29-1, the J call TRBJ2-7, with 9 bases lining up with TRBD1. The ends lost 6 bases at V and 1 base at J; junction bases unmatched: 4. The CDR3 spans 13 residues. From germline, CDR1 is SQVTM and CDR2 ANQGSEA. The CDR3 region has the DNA TGCAGCGTGAGGGACAGGGCGTCCTACGAGCAGTACTTC. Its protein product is CSVRDRASYEQYF.

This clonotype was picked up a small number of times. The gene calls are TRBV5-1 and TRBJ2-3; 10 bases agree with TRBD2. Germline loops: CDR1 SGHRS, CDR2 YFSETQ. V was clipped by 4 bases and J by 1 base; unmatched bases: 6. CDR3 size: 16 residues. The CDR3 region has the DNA TGCGCCAGCAGCCTTACTAGCGGGACCCGCACAGATACGCAGTATTTT. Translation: CASSLTSGTRTDTQYF.

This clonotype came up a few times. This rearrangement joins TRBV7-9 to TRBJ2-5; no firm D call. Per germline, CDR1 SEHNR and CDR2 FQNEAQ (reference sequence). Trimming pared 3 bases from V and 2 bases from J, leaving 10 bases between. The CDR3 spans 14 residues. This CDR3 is CASSLGGPQETQYF. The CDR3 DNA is TGTGCCAGCAGCTTGGGCGGACCTCAAGAGACCCAGTACTTC.

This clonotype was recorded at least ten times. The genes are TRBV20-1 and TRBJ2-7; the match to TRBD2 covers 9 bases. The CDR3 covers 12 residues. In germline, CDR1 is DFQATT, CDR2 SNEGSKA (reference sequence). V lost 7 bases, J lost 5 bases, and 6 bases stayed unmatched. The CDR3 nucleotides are TGCAGTGGAGTAGCGGGAGTTCACGAGCAGTACTTC. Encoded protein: CSGVAGVHEQYF.

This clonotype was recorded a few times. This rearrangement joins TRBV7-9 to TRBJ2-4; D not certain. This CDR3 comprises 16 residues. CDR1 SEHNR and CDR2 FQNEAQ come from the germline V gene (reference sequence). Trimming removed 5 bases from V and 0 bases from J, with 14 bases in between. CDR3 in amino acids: CASSQVNVLAKNIQYF. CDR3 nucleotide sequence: TGTGCCAGCAGCCAGGTGAACGTCCTAGCCAAAAACATTCAGTACTTC.

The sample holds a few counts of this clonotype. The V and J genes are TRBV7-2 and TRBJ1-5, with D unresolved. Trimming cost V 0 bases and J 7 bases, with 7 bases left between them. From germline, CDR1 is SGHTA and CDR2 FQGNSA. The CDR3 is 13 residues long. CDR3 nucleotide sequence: TGTGCCAGCAGCTTAGCGCGGGTGCAGCCCCAGCATTTT. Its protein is CASSLARVQPQHF.

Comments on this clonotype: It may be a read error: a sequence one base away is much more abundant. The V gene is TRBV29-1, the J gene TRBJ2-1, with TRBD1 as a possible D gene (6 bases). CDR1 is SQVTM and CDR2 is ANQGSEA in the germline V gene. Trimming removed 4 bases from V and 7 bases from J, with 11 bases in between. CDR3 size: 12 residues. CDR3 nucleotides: TGCAGCGTTGTAGGACAGATAAATGAGCAGTTCTTC. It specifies CSVVGQINEQFF.

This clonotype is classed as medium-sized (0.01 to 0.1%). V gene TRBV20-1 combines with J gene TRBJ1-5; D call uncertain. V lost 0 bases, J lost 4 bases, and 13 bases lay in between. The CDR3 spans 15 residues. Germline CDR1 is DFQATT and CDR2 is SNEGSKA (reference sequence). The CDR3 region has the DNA TGCAGTGCTAGAGAGACTCCCTCGGCGAATCAGCCCCAGCATTTT. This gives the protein CSARETPSANQPQHF.

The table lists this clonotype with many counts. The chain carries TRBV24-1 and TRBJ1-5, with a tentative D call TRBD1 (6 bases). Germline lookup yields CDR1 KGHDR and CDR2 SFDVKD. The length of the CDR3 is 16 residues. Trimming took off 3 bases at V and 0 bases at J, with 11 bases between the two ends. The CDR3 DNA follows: TGTGCCACCAGTGATCCCCGACAGGATAGCAATCAGCCCCAGCATTTT. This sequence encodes CATSDPRQDSNQPQHF.

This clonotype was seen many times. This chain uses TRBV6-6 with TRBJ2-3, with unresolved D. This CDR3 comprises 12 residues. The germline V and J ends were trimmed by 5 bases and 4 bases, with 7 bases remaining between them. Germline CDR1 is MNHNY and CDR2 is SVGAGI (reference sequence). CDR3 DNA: TGTGCCAGCAGTGCCTTTGCAGATACGCAGTATTTT. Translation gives CASSAFADTQYF.

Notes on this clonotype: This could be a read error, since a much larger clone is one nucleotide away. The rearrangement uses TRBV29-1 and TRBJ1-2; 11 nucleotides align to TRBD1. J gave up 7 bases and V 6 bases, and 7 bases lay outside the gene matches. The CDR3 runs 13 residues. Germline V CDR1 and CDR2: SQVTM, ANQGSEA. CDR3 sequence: CSVSGTGGCGYTF. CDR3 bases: TGCAGCGTATCCGGGACAGGGGGTTGTGGCTACACCTTC.

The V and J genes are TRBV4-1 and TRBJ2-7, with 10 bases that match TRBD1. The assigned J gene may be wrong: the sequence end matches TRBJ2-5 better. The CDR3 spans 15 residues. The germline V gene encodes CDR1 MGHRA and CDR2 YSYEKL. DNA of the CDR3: TGCGCCAGCAGCCAGGGACAGGGGCCCGGGGAGACCCAGTACTTC. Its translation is CASSQGQGPGETQYF.

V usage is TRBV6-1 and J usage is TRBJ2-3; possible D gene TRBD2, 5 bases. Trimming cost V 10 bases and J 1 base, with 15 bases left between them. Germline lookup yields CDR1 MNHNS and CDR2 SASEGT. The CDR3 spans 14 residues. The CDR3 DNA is TGTGCCAACACCGCGGGCGTGGGCACAGATACGCAGTATTTT. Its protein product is CANTAGVGTDTQYF.

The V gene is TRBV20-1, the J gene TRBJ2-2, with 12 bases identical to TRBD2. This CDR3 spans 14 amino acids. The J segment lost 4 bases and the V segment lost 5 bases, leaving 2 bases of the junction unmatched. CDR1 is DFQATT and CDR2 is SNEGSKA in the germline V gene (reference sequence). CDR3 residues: CSAPSGRATGELFF. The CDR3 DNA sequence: TGCAGTGCTCCTAGCGGGAGGGCCACCGGGGAGCTGTTTTTT.

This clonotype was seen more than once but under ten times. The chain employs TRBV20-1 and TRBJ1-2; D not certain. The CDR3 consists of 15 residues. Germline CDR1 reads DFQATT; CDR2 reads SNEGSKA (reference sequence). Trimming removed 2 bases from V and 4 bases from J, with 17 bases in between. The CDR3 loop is CSARNPDNLFYGYTF. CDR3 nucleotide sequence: TGCAGTGCTAGAAACCCAGACAACTTATTCTATGGCTACACCTTC.

CDR3 amino acids: CASSFQQGGGTEAFF. In DNA form, the CDR3 reads TGCGCCAGCAGCTTCCAACAGGGCGGGGGCACTGAAGCTTTCTTT. V gene TRBV5-1 combines with J gene TRBJ1-1; maybe TRBD1 (6 bases). There are 15 residues in the CDR3. V lost 2 bases, J lost 4 bases, and 15 bases lay in between. Germline loops: CDR1 SGHRS, CDR2 YFSETQ.

The CDR3 DNA is TGTGCCAGCAGCCCGCGACAGGGGGCTTTCTTT. Its translation: CASSPRQGAFF. The V gene is TRBV7-3, the J gene TRBJ1-1, with TRBD1 identical over 8 bases. Germline V gives CDR1 SGHTA, CDR2 FQGTGA. The CDR3 is 11 residues long. Losses at the gene ends were 5 bases for V and 11 bases for J; bases not matched to a gene: 4.